This entry is about one TCR beta chain. Its specificity is not known. After removal of 7 bases from V and 1 base from J, the junction contained 5 bases not matched to a gene. The CDR3 is 14 residues long. This sample stems from a study of response to subunit inactivated influenza vaccine. Points from the study as a whole: It was suggested by the authors that few new T cells are recruited by each seasonal influenza vaccination.

TCRdb re-analysed the RT-PCR reads in MiXCR, keeping a single row per CDR3 protein. The sample includes about 700,000 distinct CDR3 sequences, over 11% of them seen just once. The sample in question was PBMCs from blood, obtained 14 to 15 days before vaccination. The rearrangement links TRBV12-3 or TRBV12-4 to TRBJ2-7; TRBD1 aligns across 9 bases. This receptor was obtained from a man aged 50 or older who received an inactivated influenza vaccine. This chain's CDR3 is CASKPGQGSYEQYF. The CDR3 DNA sequence: TGTGCCAGCAAACCGGGACAGGGTTCCTACGAGCAGTACTTC.